Listed here are 9 T cell receptor beta chains from one sample, sequenced in a study of blood T cell repertoires in COVID-19. Clones were sequenced by immunoSEQ multiplex PCR, and TCRdb holds only the in-frame ones, with some missing. This table holds some 25,000 clones, roughly 94% found once. Sequenced material: peripheral blood. All receptors derive from a woman in her forties or fifties with active COVID-19.

J is TRBJ1-1 and V is TRBV7-2; a weak D match, TRBD1 (6 bases). This CDR3 is built from 16 residues. Germline loops: CDR1 SGHTA, CDR2 FQGNSA. V was trimmed by 1 base and J by 1 base, leaving 13 bases between them. The CDR3 protein is CASSLVGVTGNTEAFF. The CDR3 DNA is TGTGCCAGCAGCTTAGTGGGGGTGACAGGGAACACTGAAGCTTTCTTT.

V and J are TRBV11-2 and TRBJ1-2; D is uncertain. The V gene lost 5 bases and the J gene lost 7 bases, with 11 bases spanning the gap. Germline lookup yields CDR1 SGHAT and CDR2 FQNNGV. The length of the CDR3 is 12 residues. CDR3 bases: TGTGCCAGCAGCCCACACAGTGGTGGCTACACCTTC. Its protein is CASSPHSGGYTF.

The rearrangement links TRBV2 to TRBJ1-1, with D tentatively TRBD1 (6 bases). Germline CDR1 reads SNHLY; CDR2 reads FYNNEI. The CDR3 sequence is 13 residues long. Deletions cut 1 base from V and 11 bases from J, with 14 bases between. CDR3 sequence reads: CASSEEGDKGAFF. The CDR3 DNA reads as TGTGCCAGCAGTGAAGAGGGGGACAAGGGGGCTTTCTTT.

This rearrangement joins TRBV5-4 to TRBJ1-3; D is undetermined. The CDR3 loop spans 14 amino acids. The ends were cut back, 10 bases at V and 0 bases at J, with 14 bases in the middle. Germline V gene data show CDR1 as SGHNT and CDR2 as YYREEE (reference sequence). The CDR3 here is CASSVGASGNTIYF. The CDR3 bases are TGTGCCTCCTCAGTAGGAGCCTCTGGAAACACCATATATTTT.

The rearrangement joins TRBV10-3 to TRBJ2-5; 9 nucleotides agree with TRBD1. The CDR3 covers 14 residues. V shed 9 bases, J shed 4 bases, and the junction held 9 bases outside the gene matches. Per the germline V gene, CDR1 is ENHRY and CDR2 is SYGVKD. In DNA, the CDR3 is TGTGCCATTAGCCGGGACAGGGTCGGAGAGACCCAGTACTTC. Amino acids: CAISRDRVGETQYF.

The chain couples TRBV2 to TRBJ2-7; D is uncertain. The V and J ends lost 3 bases and 6 bases respectively, with 12 bases between them. The germline V gene encodes CDR1 SNHLY and CDR2 FYNNEI. The CDR3 has 13 amino acids. The CDR3 coding sequence is TGTGCCAGCAGTGAGATTGGTCCCGGCGAGCAGTACGTC. Translating gives CASSEIGPGEQYV.

The CDR3 coding sequence is TGTGCCAGCAGCCGGTCTAGGGACTACCAATACAATGAGCAGTTCTTC. This encodes CASSRSRDYQYNEQFF. The J gene is TRBJ2-1, the V gene TRBV13; 7 bases align to TRBD2. CDR1 and CDR2 from the germline V gene are PRHDT and FYEKMQ (reference sequence). Unmatched junction bases numbered 11, after V lost 5 bases and J lost 4 bases. The CDR3 sequence is 16 residues long.

The sample holds a few counts of this clone. The chain joins TRBV5-4 to TRBJ1-6; D might be TRBD1 (6 bases). Germline-derived CDR1 and CDR2 are SGHNT and YYREEE (reference sequence). This CDR3 has 14 amino acids. V shed 7 bases and J shed 6 bases, with 14 bases lying between them. CDR3 coding DNA: TGTGCCAGCCAAACGGGACAAGCTAATTCACCCCTCCACTTT. Translated, it gives CASQTGQANSPLHF.

This clone was detected once. This rearrangement joins TRBV2 to TRBJ2-1; 9 nucleotides match TRBD2. The V segment lost 2 bases and the J segment 4 bases; nucleotides outside the gene matches: 3. The CDR3 is made up of 15 amino acids. From germline, CDR1 is SNHLY and CDR2 FYNNEI. The DNA of the CDR3 is TGTGCCAGCAGTGAACAGCGGGGGGATTACAATGAGCAGTTCTTC. Translating it yields CASSEQRGDYNEQFF.